The 20 T cell receptor beta chains listed next were all sequenced from one sample in a study of T-cell memory formation after mild COVID-19. TCRdb analysed the 5' RACE reads with MiXCR anew, one entry per CDR3 protein. The data show 400,000 or so distinct CDR3 sequences, around 21% seen once. Specimen: PBMCs or a T cell subset sorted from them (not recorded which). These receptors originate from an adult woman who had mild COVID-19 (a few samples of this study predate the infection). Cell type and time point are not known.

The chain has TRBV2 and TRBJ2-5; 7 nucleotides align to TRBD1. The germline gives CDR1 SNHLY, CDR2 FYNNEI. CDR3 size: 16 residues. The J segment lost 1 base and the V segment lost 1 base, leaving 6 bases of the junction unmatched. The DNA for the CDR3 is TGTGCCAGCAGTGAAGGGACAGGCGTCATCCAAGAGACCCAGTACTTC. Amino acids: CASSEGTGVIQETQYF.

The genes are TRBV20-1 and TRBJ1-6; D is ambiguous. This CDR3 is 15 amino acids long. Per the germline V gene, CDR1 is DFQATT and CDR2 is SNEGSKA (reference sequence). Deletions cut 0 bases from V and 6 bases from J, with 12 bases between. The CDR3 loop is CSARDILAANSPLHF. DNA for the CDR3: TGCAGTGCTAGAGATATTTTGGCGGCTAATTCACCCCTCCACTTT.

The chain combines TRBV12-3 or TRBV12-4 with TRBJ1-1; possibly TRBD1 for D (5 bases). Trimming stripped 7 bases from V and 1 base from J, with 13 bases between. This CDR3 has 14 residues. CDR3 DNA: TGTGCCAGCAAAGGAAACAGGCAGAACACTGAAGCTTTCTTT. Residues: CASKGNRQNTEAFF.

The chain carries TRBV28 and TRBJ2-7, with 11 bases lining up with TRBD1. V lost 5 bases and J lost 7; bases outside the gene matches: 7. The CDR3 totals 14 residues. Germline lookup yields CDR1 MDHEN and CDR2 SYDVKM. CDR3 loop: CASSVGQGAREQYF. CDR3 bases: TGTGCCAGCAGTGTCGGACAGGGGGCGAGGGAGCAGTACTTC.

This chain uses TRBV5-5 with TRBJ1-3, with 9 nucleotides matching TRBD1. The V gene's germline CDR1 is SGHKS and CDR2 YYEKEE (reference sequence). The CDR3 runs to 18 residues. V was clipped by 3 bases and J by 3 bases; unmatched bases: 13. The CDR3 sequence is CASSSLSGQGMFGNTIYF. The CDR3 nucleotides read TGTGCCAGCAGCTCGCTCAGTGGACAGGGGATGTTTGGAAACACCATATATTTT. The whole variable domain, remainder taken from reference TRBV5-5 and TRBJ1-3, is DAGVTQSPTHLIKTRGQQVTLRCSPISGHKSVSWYQQVLGQGPQFIFQYYEKEERGRGNFPDRFSARQFPNYSSELNVNALLLGDSALYLCASSSLSGQGMFGNTIYFGEGSWLTVV.

This clonotype was seen only a few times. The rearrangement uses TRBV5-1 and TRBJ2-7; D assignment may be TRBD1 or TRBD2 (6 bases each). V lost 9 bases and J 3 bases, leaving 13 bases between the germline ends. Germline V gene data show CDR1 as SGHRS and CDR2 as YFSETQ. This CDR3 has 12 residues. The CDR3 is CATSKGGYEQYF. DNA for the CDR3: TGCGCCACCTCCAAGGGGGGCTACGAGCAGTACTTC. Based on the CDR3 plus reference TRBV5-1 and TRBJ2-7, the full variable domain is KAGVTQTPRYLIKTRGQQVTLSCSPISGHRSVSWYQQTPGQGLQFLFEYFSETQRNKGNFPGRFSGRQFSNSRSEMNVSTLELGDSALYLCATSKGGYEQYFGPGTRLTVT.

The J gene is TRBJ2-7, the V gene TRBV7-6, with TRBD2 matching over 9 bases. Germline-derived CDR1 and CDR2 are SGHVS and FNYEAQ. This CDR3 has 16 amino acids. Losses at the gene ends were 1 base for V and 0 bases for J; bases not matched to a gene: 4. CDR3 sequence reads: CASSLGTSDSSYEQYF. DNA of the CDR3: TGTGCCAGCAGCTTAGGGACTAGCGACAGCTCCTACGAGCAGTACTTC. The variable domain in full, completed from reference TRBV7-6 and TRBJ2-7, reads GAGVSQSPRYKVTKRGQDVALRCDPISGHVSLYWYRQALGQGPEFLTYFNYEAQQDKSGLPNDRFSAERPEGSISTLTIQRTEQRDSAMYRCASSLGTSDSSYEQYFGPGTRLTVT.

This clonotype was detected only a few times. The chain links TRBV5-6 to TRBJ2-7; possible D gene TRBD2, 6 bases. CDR3 size: 12 residues. V lost 3 bases, J lost 6 bases, and 10 bases lay in between. Germline lookup yields CDR1 SGHDT and CDR2 YYEEEE. In nucleotides, the CDR3 is TGTGCCAGCAGCTCACCGACTAGCGAGCAGTACTTC. Encoded protein: CASSSPTSEQYF.

The table lists this clonotype with a few counts. V usage is TRBV7-9 and J usage is TRBJ2-1, with 12 bases identical to TRBD2. The CDR3 is made up of 15 amino acids. CDR1 is SEHNR and CDR2 is FQNEAQ in the germline V gene (reference sequence). V was pared by 4 bases and J by 9 bases, with 7 bases of the junction left unmatched. This chain's CDR3 is CASSSLAGGLSEQFF. CDR3 sequence (DNA): TGTGCCAGCAGCTCCCTAGCGGGGGGGCTCAGTGAGCAGTTCTTC.

CDR3 protein: CASNRYSRTTDTQYF. The DNA for the CDR3 is TGTGCCAGCAACCGCTACTCTCGTACCACAGATACGCAGTATTTT. This chain links TRBV5-6 with TRBJ2-3; D ambiguous. CDR3 size: 15 residues. From germline, CDR1 is SGHDT and CDR2 YYEEEE. V was shortened by 6 bases and J by 2 bases, with 16 bases between the two germline ends.

This clonotype was observed many times. The gene calls are TRBV12-3 or TRBV12-4 and TRBJ2-7; D not certain. The CDR3 covers 13 residues. Trimming took off 3 bases at V and 3 bases at J, with 9 bases between the two ends. The CDR3, as DNA: TGTGCCAGCAGTTTCGATGAGAGCTACGAGCAGTACTTC. Its translation is CASSFDESYEQYF.

The sample holds a few counts of this clonotype. The J gene is TRBJ2-7, the V gene TRBV4-2; D remains unclear. Germline CDR1 is LGHNA and CDR2 is YNFKEQ. V lost 1 base, J lost 7 bases, and 11 bases lay in between. The CDR3 is made up of 13 amino acids. The CDR3 reads CASSQASHQEQYF. The CDR3 nucleotides are TGTGCCAGCAGCCAAGCGAGTCACCAAGAGCAGTACTTC.

In this sample, this clonotype turned up a few times. The chain couples TRBV4-3 to TRBJ2-5, with 8 nucleotides matching TRBD2. From germline, CDR1 is LGHNA and CDR2 YSLEER. The trim removed 2 bases at V and 4 bases at J, leaving 24 bases unmatched. The length of the CDR3 is 21 residues. The CDR3, as DNA: TGCGCCAGCAGCCAATTCCCGCCCATGGGGGGAGCGGGAGTGTCGGGAGAGACCCAGTACTTC. This translates into CASSQFPPMGGAGVSGETQYF.

V is TRBV5-1 and J is TRBJ1-4, with 8 bases that match TRBD1. Trimming cost V 0 bases and J 6 bases; bases outside gene matches: 7. The germline V gene encodes CDR1 SGHRS and CDR2 YFSETQ. The CDR3 totals 16 residues. The CDR3 sequence is CASSLAGTGDYEKLFF. For the CDR3, the DNA is TGCGCCAGCAGCTTGGCCGGGACAGGTGATTATGAAAAACTGTTTTTT.

There are a few counts of this clonotype. The genes are TRBV27 and TRBJ2-7; 10 bases are shared with TRBD1. V gave up 8 bases and J gave up 4 bases; unmatched junction bases: 11. CDR1 and CDR2 from the germline V gene are MNHEY and SMNVEV (reference sequence). The CDR3 covers 15 residues. The CDR3 loop is CASQTGGSGTYEQYF. In DNA, the CDR3 is TGTGCCAGCCAGACAGGGGGCAGCGGGACTTACGAGCAGTACTTC.

This clonotype was seen more than once but under ten times. This chain joins TRBV5-5 and TRBJ1-2; 9 positions match TRBD1. The V gene end was trimmed by 2 bases and the J gene end by 0 bases; junction bases not matched to a gene: 8. This CDR3 has 17 amino acids. Germline lookup yields CDR1 SGHKS and CDR2 YYEKEE (reference sequence). Here the CDR3 reads CASSLHGTGPANYGYTF. CDR3 coding DNA: TGTGCCAGCAGCTTACACGGGACAGGGCCAGCTAACTATGGCTACACCTTC.

The CDR3 DNA sequence: TGCAGTGCCCTTGATGGGGGACTCCGGAGACAGATTATGGAGACCCAGTACTTC. The encoded protein is CSALDGGLRRQIMETQYF. This sequence joins TRBV20-1 and TRBJ2-5, with a tentative D call TRBD2 (6 bases). Germline loops: CDR1 DFQATT, CDR2 SNEGSKA (reference sequence). The CDR3 spans 18 residues. V lost 6 bases, J lost 5 bases, and 31 bases lay in between.

This clonotype was counted a few times. DNA of the CDR3: TGTGCCAGCACCGGCAGGGGCTCCCTCTCTGGGGCCAACGTCCTGACTTTC. It yields the protein CASTGRGSLSGANVLTF. The chain joins TRBV6-6 to TRBJ2-6; the D gene is possibly TRBD1 (6 bases). In germline, CDR1 is MNHNY, CDR2 SVGAGI (reference sequence). The length of the CDR3 is 17 residues. The germline V and J ends were trimmed by 7 bases and 0 bases, with 16 bases remaining between them.

The chain joins TRBV5-1 to TRBJ2-3; perhaps TRBD2 as D (5 bases). Looked up from germline, CDR1 is SGHRS and CDR2 is YFSETQ. The CDR3 consists of 13 residues. V was shortened by 0 bases and J by 5 bases, with 7 bases between the two germline ends. CDR3 loop: CASSLGAEDTQYF. CDR3 coding DNA: TGCGCCAGCAGCTTGGGAGCGGAAGATACGCAGTATTTT.

This clonotype was counted between two and nine times. The chain couples TRBV6-2 or TRBV6-3 to TRBJ2-1; D is uncertain. Trimming took off 0 bases at V and 1 base at J, with 7 bases between the two ends. The V gene's germline CDR1 is MNHEY and CDR2 SVGEGT. The CDR3 loop spans 15 amino acids. The CDR3 nucleotides are TGTGCCAGCAGTTACTCTGGGGTTTCCTACAATGAGCAGTTCTTC. It encodes CASSYSGVSYNEQFF.